The present T cell receptor (beta chain) was sequenced within a study of identical twins. A single record per CDR3 protein comes from TCRdb applying MiXCR to the 5' RACE reads. Altogether roughly 1,500,000 distinct CDR3 sequences are present, under 35% being singletons, with the ten largest covering under 0.35%. The germline gives CDR1 LNHNV, CDR2 YYDKDF (reference sequence). With 1 base removed from V and 4 bases from J, the gap between germline ends came to 8 bases. The CDR3 runs 13 residues. The V call is TRBV15, the J call TRBJ2-7, with D possibly TRBD2 on 5 matching bases. The TCR comes from a newborn girl in good health. Sequencing input: cord blood. CDR3 region: CATSRGRDYEQYF. Here the CDR3 DNA reads TGTGCCACCAGCAGAGGTCGGGATTACGAGCAGTACTTC.